The clone carrying this TCR beta chain has only a few counts. The data derive from a study of T cell responses to AZD1222 COVID-19 vaccine. Germline CDR1 GTSNPN, CDR2 SVGIG (reference sequence). V lost 0 bases to trimming and J lost 3 bases, with 12 bases between them. The CDR3 runs 14 residues. The method was immunoSEQ multiplex PCR; TCRdb's version includes in-frame clones alone and lacks a portion of them. This sample has under 150,000 clones; roughly 93% occur once, and the top ten carry about 3.1%. The receptor comes from an adult in good health. This chain connects TRBV30 to TRBJ2-7, with D tentatively TRBD2 (7 bases). The material was peripheral blood, obtained on day 0 of AZD1222 vaccination. CDR3: CAWSVGGLGYEQYF. In DNA, the CDR3 is TGTGCCTGGAGTGTCGGGGGGCTAGGCTACGAGCAGTACTTC.